The 2 T cell receptor beta chains in this list originate from one sample, sequenced in a study of cytomegalovirus exposure and HLA in healthy donors. TCRdb's copy holds only in-frame clones and misses some; the assay was immunoSEQ multiplex PCR. Among 200,000 to 300,000 clones listed, roughly 88% were seen once. Source material: PBMCs. These TCRs come from a woman aged 25 to 39 in good health and CMV-seronegative.

The J gene is TRBJ2-7, the V gene TRBV5-6; no clear D gene. This CDR3 comprises 13 residues. V lost 0 bases to trimming and J lost 7 bases, with 11 bases between them. Germline assignment: CDR1 SGHDT and CDR2 YYEEEE. This chain's CDR3 is CASSLEGRGEQYF. DNA of the CDR3: TGTGCCAGCAGCTTGGAAGGTCGTGGTGAGCAGTACTTC.

This chain uses TRBV5-1 with TRBJ2-1, with D tentatively TRBD1 or TRBD2 (6 bases each). In germline, CDR1 is SGHRS, CDR2 YFSETQ. Deletions cut 0 bases from V and 3 bases from J, with 10 bases between. CDR3 length: 15 amino acids. This chain's CDR3 is CASSLGGGLYNEQFF. As DNA, the CDR3 is TGCGCCAGCAGCTTGGGAGGGGGGCTCTACAATGAGCAGTTCTTC.